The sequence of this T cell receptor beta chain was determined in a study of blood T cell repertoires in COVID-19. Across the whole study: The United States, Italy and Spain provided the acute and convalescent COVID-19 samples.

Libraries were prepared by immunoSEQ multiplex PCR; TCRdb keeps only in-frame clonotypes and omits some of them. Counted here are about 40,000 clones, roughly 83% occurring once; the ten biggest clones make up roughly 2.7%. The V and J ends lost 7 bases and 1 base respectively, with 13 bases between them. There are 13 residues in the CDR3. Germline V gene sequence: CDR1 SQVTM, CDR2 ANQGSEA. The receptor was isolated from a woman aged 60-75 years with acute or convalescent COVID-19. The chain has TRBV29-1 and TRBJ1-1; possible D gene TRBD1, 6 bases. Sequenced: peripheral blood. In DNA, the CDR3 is TGCAGCGGTACGGGACACCCGAACACTGAAGCTTTCTTT. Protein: CSGTGHPNTEAFF.